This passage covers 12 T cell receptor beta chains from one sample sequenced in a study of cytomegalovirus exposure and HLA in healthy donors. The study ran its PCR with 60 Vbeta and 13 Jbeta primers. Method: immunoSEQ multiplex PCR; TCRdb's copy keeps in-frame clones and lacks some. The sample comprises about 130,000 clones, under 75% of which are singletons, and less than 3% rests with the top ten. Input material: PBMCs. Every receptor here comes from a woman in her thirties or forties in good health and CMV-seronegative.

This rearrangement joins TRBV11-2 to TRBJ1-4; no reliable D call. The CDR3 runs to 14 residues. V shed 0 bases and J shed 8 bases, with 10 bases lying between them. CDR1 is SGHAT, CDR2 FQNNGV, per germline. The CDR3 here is CASSLDRLSEKLFF. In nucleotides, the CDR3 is TGTGCCAGCAGCTTAGATCGACTCTCAGAAAAACTGTTTTTT.

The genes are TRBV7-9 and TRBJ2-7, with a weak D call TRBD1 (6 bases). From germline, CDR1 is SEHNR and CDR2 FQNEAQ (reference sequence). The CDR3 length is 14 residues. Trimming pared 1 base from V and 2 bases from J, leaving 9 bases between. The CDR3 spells CASSLVNRAYEQYF. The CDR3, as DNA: TGTGCCAGCAGCTTAGTGAACAGGGCCTACGAGCAGTACTTC. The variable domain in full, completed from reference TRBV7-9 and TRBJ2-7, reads DTGVSQNPRHKITKRGQNVTFRCDPISEHNRLYWYRQTLGQGPEFLTYFQNEAQLEKSRLLSDRFSAERPKGSFSTLEIQRTEQGDSAMYLCASSLVNRAYEQYFGPGTRLTVT.

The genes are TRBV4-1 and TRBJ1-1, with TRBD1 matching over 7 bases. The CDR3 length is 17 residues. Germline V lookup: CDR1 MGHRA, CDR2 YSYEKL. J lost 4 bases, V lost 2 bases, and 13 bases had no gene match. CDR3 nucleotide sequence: TGCGCCAGCAGCCAATTCCCGGCCAGGGGGTATAGCACTGAAGCTTTCTTT. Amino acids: CASSQFPARGYSTEAFF.

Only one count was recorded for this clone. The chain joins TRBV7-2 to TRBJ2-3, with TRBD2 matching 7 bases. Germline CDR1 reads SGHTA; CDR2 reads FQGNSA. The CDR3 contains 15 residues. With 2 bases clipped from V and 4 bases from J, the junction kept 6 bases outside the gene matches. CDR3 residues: CASSLRGREADTQYF. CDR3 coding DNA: TGTGCCAGCAGCTTACGGGGGAGGGAGGCAGATACGCAGTATTTT.

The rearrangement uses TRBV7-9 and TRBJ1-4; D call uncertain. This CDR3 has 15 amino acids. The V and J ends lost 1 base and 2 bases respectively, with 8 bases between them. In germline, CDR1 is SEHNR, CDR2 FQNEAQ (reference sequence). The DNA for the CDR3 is TGTGCCAGCAGCTTAGGCAGGTGGACTAATGAAAAACTGTTTTTT. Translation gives CASSLGRWTNEKLFF.

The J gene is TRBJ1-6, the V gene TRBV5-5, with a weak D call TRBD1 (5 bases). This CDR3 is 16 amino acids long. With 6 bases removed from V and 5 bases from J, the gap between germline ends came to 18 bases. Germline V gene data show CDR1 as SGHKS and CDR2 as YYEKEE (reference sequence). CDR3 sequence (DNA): TGTGCCAGCAAGGGCAAGGGGAATATTAATAATTCACCCCTCCACTTT. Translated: CASKGKGNINNSPLHF.

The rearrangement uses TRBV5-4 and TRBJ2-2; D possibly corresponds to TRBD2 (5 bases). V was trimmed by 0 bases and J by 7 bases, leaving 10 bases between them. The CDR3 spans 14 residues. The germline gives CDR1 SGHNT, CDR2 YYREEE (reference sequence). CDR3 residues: CASSLAGRGGELFF. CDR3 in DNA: TGTGCCAGCAGCTTGGCCGGTCGGGGCGGGGAGCTGTTTTTT.

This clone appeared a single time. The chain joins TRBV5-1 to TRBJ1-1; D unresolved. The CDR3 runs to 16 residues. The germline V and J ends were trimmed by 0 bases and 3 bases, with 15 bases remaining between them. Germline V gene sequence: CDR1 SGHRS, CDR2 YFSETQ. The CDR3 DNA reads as TGCGCCAGCAGCTTGGCCCCGACATTTCAGTACACTGAAGCTTTCTTT. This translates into CASSLAPTFQYTEAFF.

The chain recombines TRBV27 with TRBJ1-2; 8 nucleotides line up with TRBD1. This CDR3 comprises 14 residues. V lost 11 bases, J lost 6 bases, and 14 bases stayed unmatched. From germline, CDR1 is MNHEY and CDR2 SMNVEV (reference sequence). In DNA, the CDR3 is TGTGCCGCGCGGGCAGGGGGCCACCTCCATGGCTACACCTTC. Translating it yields CAARAGGHLHGYTF.

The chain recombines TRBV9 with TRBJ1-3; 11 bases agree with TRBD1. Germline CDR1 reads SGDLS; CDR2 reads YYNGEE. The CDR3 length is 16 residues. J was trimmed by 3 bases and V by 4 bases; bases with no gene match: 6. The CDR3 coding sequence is TGTGCCAGCAGCAGCGGACAGGGGGCTTATGGAAACACCATATATTTT. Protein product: CASSSGQGAYGNTIYF.

CDR3: CASSRGTAGPQHF. The CDR3 coding sequence is TGTGCCAGCAGCCGCGGGACCGCTGGGCCCCAGCATTTT. The gene calls are TRBV14 and TRBJ1-5; a weak D match, TRBD1 (5 bases). The CDR3 has 13 amino acids. Germline V gene lookup returns CDR1 SGHDN and CDR2 FVKESK. Trimming removed 4 bases from V and 9 bases from J, with 13 bases in between.

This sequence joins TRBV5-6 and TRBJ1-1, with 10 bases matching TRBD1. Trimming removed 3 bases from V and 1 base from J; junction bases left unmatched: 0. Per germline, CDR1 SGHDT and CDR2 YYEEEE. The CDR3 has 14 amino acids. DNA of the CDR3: TGTGCCAGCAGCTGGGACAGGGGGAACACTGAAGCTTTCTTT. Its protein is CASSWDRGNTEAFF.